Sequencing of this TCR beta chain was carried out in a study of identical twins. In its sample, this clonotype was seen many times. Germline assignment: CDR1 MNHEY and CDR2 SVGEGT. V lost 3 bases, J lost 2 bases, and 8 bases lay in between. The CDR3 sequence is 13 residues long. Each CDR3 protein gets one entry after TCRdb re-called the 5' RACE reads with MiXCR. Of hundreds of thousands of distinct CDR3 sequences detected, 5.5% to 7.5% appear once; the ten largest clones hold roughly 1.8%. This chain uses TRBV6-2 or TRBV6-3 with TRBJ2-7; tentative D call: TRBD2 (5 bases). Material for sequencing was naive T cells sorted from blood. This TCR derives from a man younger than 35 in good health. DNA of the CDR3: TGTGCCAGCAGTTATCAGCGGACCTACGAGCAGTACTTC. This translates into CASSYQRTYEQYF.